This TCR beta chain comes out of a study of lymphopenia after photon versus proton radiotherapy. Germline-derived CDR1 and CDR2 are KGHSH and LQKENI. This CDR3 region has 15 residues. Note on this clone: Its antigen is unknown. The junction and the germline gene differ at one end; a read error may be behind it.

The study, taken as a whole, reports: Post-nadir diversity loss with photons came from oligoclonal expansion, particularly CD8+ Temra cells. Relative stability marked proton patients; photon patients lost diversity and naive cells. Survival link was tested only in deceased patients; proton benefit remains a possibility.

Assay used: immunoSEQ multiplex PCR; TCRdb lists only in-frame clones, some missing. The data show about 22,000 clones, around 88% seen once. This TCR was sampled from a man older than 75 with esophageal cancer. The sequenced sample was peripheral blood, obtained from a patient treated with proton-based radiotherapy. The chain links TRBV18 to TRBJ1-6, with 9 bases lining up with TRBD1. The CDR3 loop reads CASSPQTGGNSLLHF. The CDR3, as DNA: TGTGCCAGCTCACCTCAGACAGGGGGAAATTCACTCCTCCACTTT.